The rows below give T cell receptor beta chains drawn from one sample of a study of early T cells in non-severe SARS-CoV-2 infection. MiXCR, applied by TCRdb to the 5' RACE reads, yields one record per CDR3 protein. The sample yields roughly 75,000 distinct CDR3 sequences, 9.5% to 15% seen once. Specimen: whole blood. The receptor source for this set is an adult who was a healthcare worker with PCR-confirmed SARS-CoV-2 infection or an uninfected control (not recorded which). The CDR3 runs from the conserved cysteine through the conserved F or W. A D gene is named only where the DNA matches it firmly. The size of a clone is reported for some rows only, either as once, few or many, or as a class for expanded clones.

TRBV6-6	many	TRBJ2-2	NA	TGTGCCAGCAGCCCAGGGAAAACTGGCACCGGGGAGCTGTTTTTT	CASSPGKTGTGELFF
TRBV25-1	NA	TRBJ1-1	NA	TGTGCCAGCAGTCAAGGTCGGACTAAAGCTTTCTTT	CASSQGRTKAFF
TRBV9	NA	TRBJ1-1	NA	TGTGCCAGCAGCTTTTCGCCGGGGGACACTGAAGCTTTCTTT	CASSFSPGDTEAFF
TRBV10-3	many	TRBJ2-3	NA	TGTGCCATCAAGGGGCAGACTAGCACAGATACGCAGTATTTT	CAIKGQTSTDTQYF
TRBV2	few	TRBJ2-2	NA	TGTGCCAGCAGTGGACTAGGGAACACCGGGGAGCTGTTTTTT	CASSGLGNTGELFF
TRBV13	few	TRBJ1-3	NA	TGTGCCAGCACTATGGTAAACTCTGGAAACACCATATATTTT	CASTMVNSGNTIYF
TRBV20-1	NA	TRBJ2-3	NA	TGCAGTGCTAGGGACGGGAGCGGCACAGATACGCAGTATTTT	CSARDGSGTDTQYF
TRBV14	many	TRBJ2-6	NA	TGTGCCAGCAGCCAAGATCCGATTTCTGGGGCCAACGTCCTGATTTTC	CASSQDPISGANVLIF
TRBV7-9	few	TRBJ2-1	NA	TGTGCCAGCAGCTTAAACGTACACAATGAGCAGTTCTTC	CASSLNVHNEQFF
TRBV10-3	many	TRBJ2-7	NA	TGTGCCATCAGTGAGTCCCTAGCCTCCGCCTACGAGCAGTACTTC	CAISESLASAYEQYF
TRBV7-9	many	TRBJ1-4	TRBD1	TGTGCCAGCAGCCCTACAGGGGTGAATGGGGAAAAACTGTTTTTT	CASSPTGVNGEKLFF
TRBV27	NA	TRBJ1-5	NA	TGTGCCAGCAGTCCTAGCCTCGGTCCTAGCAATCAGCCCCAGCATTTT	CASSPSLGPSNQPQHF
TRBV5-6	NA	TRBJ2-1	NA	TGTGCCAGCAGCTTCGGCGGTGAGCAGTTCTTC	CASSFGGEQFF
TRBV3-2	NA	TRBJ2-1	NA	TGTGCCAGCAGCTTAACGGGGCGCACCTACAATGAGCAGTTCTTC	CASSLTGRTYNEQFF
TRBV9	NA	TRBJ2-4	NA	TGTGCCAGCAGCGTAGTCCCACGGCGGCTAGCCAAAAACATTCAGTACTTC	CASSVVPRRLAKNIQYF
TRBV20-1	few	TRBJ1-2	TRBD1	TGCAGTGCTAGAGATTCAGGGGGTGTCTATGGCTACACCTTC	CSARDSGGVYGYTF
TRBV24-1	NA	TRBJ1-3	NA	TGTGCCACCAGTGATCCGGGTCGGTCAAACACCATATATTTT	CATSDPGRSNTIYF
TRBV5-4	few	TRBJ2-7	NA	TGTGCCAGCAGCTTGGGCCCACAGGGCCTCTACGAGCAGTACTTC	CASSLGPQGLYEQYF
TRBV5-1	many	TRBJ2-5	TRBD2	TGCGCCAGCAGCTTGGGTAGGGGACTAGCGGAAGAGACCCAGTACTTC	CASSLGRGLAEETQYF
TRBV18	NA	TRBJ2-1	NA	TGTGCCAGCCATGACAGGTCCTCTGGCAATGAGCAGTTCTTC	CASHDRSSGNEQFF
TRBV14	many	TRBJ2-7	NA	TGTGCCAGCAGCCAAGACTGGGGACGGCTATACGAGCAGTACTTC	CASSQDWGRLYEQYF
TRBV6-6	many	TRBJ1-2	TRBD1	TGTGCCAGCAGTCCGTCCTCGGCAGGGGGTGGCTACACCTTC	CASSPSSAGGGYTF